The 13 T cell receptor beta chains below come from one sample, sequenced in a study of blood T cell repertoires in COVID-19. Measured with immunoSEQ multiplex PCR; TCRdb has only the in-frame clones, and not every one. The table lists 150,000 to 200,000 clones, about four fifths of them singletons, with around 6.9% in the top ten. The sample consisted of peripheral blood. These receptors all stem from a man aged 60 to 69 with acute or convalescent COVID-19.

The rearrangement uses TRBV21-1 and TRBJ1-5; no DNA check was done on the table's D call, TRBD1. TRBV21-1 is a known pseudogene. CDR3 length: 13 amino acids. Written as DNA, the CDR3 is TGTGCCAGGAACAGGGGAAAGGATCAGCCCCAGCATTTT. Translating gives CARNRGKDQPQHF.

V usage is TRBV12-3 or TRBV12-4 and J usage is TRBJ2-4, with TRBD2 matching over 12 bases. The CDR3 sequence is 13 residues long. The J segment lost 10 bases and the V segment lost 11 bases, leaving 9 bases of the junction unmatched. CDR3 loop: CACSASGRGIQYF. The CDR3 bases are TGTGCCTGCTCGGCTAGCGGGAGGGGAATTCAGTACTTC.

The chain combines TRBV20-1 with TRBJ2-1; D call uncertain. The V end lost 3 bases, the J end lost 0 bases, and 9 bases lay between the germline ends. This CDR3 is built from 14 residues. Germline-derived CDR1 and CDR2 are DFQATT and SNEGSKA (reference sequence). As DNA, the CDR3 is TGCAGTGCTAGTCTTCTACGCTCCTACAATGAGCAGTTCTTC. Translating it yields CSASLLRSYNEQFF.

The chain is built from TRBV29-1 and TRBJ2-1; perhaps TRBD2 as D (6 bases). CDR1 and CDR2 (germline): SQVTM, ANQGSEA. The CDR3 spans 14 residues. V was clipped by 7 bases and J by 1 base, with 14 bases between them. The CDR3 coding sequence is TGCAGCGATGTAGTAGCGGTTTCCTACAATGAGCAGTTCTTC. Protein: CSDVVAVSYNEQFF.

The chain joins TRBV24-1 to TRBJ2-3; 9 nucleotides line up with TRBD2. Trimming took 9 bases from V and 4 from J; bases not matched to a gene: 4. The CDR3 spans 13 residues. Germline V gene lookup returns CDR1 KGHDR and CDR2 SFDVKD. The CDR3 DNA reads as TGTGCCACCCAGACTAGCGGAGCAGATACGCAGTATTTT. Amino acid sequence: CATQTSGADTQYF.

This clone was observed once. This chain connects TRBV7-2 to TRBJ2-1, with 14 positions matching TRBD2. V gave up 4 bases and J gave up 1 base; unmatched junction bases: 6. Per the germline V gene, CDR1 is SGHTA and CDR2 is FQGNSA. The CDR3 sequence is 18 residues long. This CDR3 reads CASSSGLAGEFSYNEQFF. In DNA, the CDR3 is TGTGCCAGCAGCTCGGGACTAGCGGGGGAGTTTTCCTACAATGAGCAGTTCTTC.

This clone was seen only a few times. V gene TRBV7-8 combines with J gene TRBJ1-2; 9 nucleotides line up with TRBD1. This CDR3 has 15 residues. CDR1 is SGHVS, CDR2 FQNEAQ, per germline. V shed 5 bases and J 8 bases; nucleotides not matched to a gene: 12. The CDR3 DNA sequence: TGTGCCAGCAGCACTACGCCACAGGGGGCGAGCGGCTACACCTTC. Its protein product is CASSTTPQGASGYTF.

This sequence joins TRBV9 and TRBJ2-3; 16 bases fit TRBD2. CDR1 and CDR2 from the germline V gene are SGDLS and YYNGEE. With 3 bases clipped from V and 6 bases from J, the junction kept 7 bases outside the gene matches. The CDR3 extends over 17 amino acids. The CDR3 coding sequence is TGTGCCAGCAGCGGTCCGGGACTAGCGGGAGGGAGGGATACGCAGTATTTT. Amino acid sequence: CASSGPGLAGGRDTQYF.

This clone was detected only once. The chain joins TRBV28 to TRBJ1-5; D gene ambiguous. Deletions cut 3 bases from V and 1 base from J, with 13 bases between. CDR3 size: 16 residues. The V gene's germline CDR1 is MDHEN and CDR2 SYDVKM. The CDR3 sequence: CASSFDTSSSNQPQHF. CDR3 nucleotides: TGTGCCAGCAGTTTCGACACCTCGTCGAGCAATCAGCCCCAGCATTTT. The full variable domain, rest sourced from reference TRBV28 and TRBJ1-5, is DVKVTQSSRYLVKRTGEKVFLECVQDMDHENMFWYRQDPGLGLRLIYFSYDVKMKEKGDIPEGYSVSREKKERFSLILESASTNQTSMYLCASSFDTSSSNQPQHFGDGTRLSIL.

The chain uses TRBV5-1 and TRBJ2-1, with D perhaps matching TRBD2 (7 bases). V lost 0 bases and J lost 6, with 22 bases in between. CDR1 and CDR2 from the germline V gene are SGHRS and YFSETQ. The CDR3 extends over 18 amino acids. For the CDR3, the DNA is TGCGCCAGCAGCTTGGCCAGGGGTAAGGGAGGGGGAACCAATGAGCAGTTCTTC. This gives the protein CASSLARGKGGGTNEQFF.

The V gene is TRBV30, the J gene TRBJ2-3; possibly TRBD1 for D (6 bases). Germline V gives CDR1 GTSNPN, CDR2 SVGIG (reference sequence). This CDR3 has 16 residues. The V end was cut by 4 bases, the J end by 0 bases, with 17 bases between. The CDR3 DNA sequence: TGTGCCTGGACTAATTCCGGGACAACTAGCACAGATACGCAGTATTTT. Translating gives CAWTNSGTTSTDTQYF.

The chain is built from TRBV4-2 and TRBJ2-7; D remains unclear. The CDR3 loop spans 15 amino acids. Germline CDR1 is LGHNA and CDR2 is YNFKEQ. V lost 0 bases, J lost 3 bases, and 12 bases lay in between. The CDR3 nucleotides are TGTGCCAGCAGCCAAGACAGGCCCTCTTTCTACGAGCAGTACTTC. This translates into CASSQDRPSFYEQYF.

CDR3 sequence reads: CATSFRGRNSPLHF. The CDR3 nucleotides read TGTGCCACCTCTTTCCGGGGTAGAAATTCACCCCTCCACTTT. This chain connects TRBV27 to TRBJ1-6, with D unresolved. There are 14 residues in the CDR3. Germline V gene data show CDR1 as MNHEY and CDR2 as SMNVEV (reference sequence). V shed 10 bases and J shed 7 bases, with 17 bases lying between them.